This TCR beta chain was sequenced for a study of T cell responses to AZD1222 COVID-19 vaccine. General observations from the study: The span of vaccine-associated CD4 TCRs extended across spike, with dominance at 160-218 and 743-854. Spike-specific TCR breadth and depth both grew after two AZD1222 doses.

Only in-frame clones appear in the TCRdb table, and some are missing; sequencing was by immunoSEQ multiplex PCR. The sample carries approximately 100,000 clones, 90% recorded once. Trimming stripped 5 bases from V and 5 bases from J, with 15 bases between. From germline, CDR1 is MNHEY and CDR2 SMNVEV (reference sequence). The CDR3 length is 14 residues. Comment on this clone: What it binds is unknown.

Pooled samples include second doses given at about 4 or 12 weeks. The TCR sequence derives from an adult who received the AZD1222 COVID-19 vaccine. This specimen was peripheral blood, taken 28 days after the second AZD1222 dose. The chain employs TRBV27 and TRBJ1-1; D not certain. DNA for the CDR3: TGTGCCAGCAGTCGCTGGACCGGGTCAACTGAAGCTTTCTTT. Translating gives CASSRWTGSTEAFF.